What follows are 32 T cell receptor beta chains derived from one specimen sequenced in a study of neurological immune-mediated disorders. TCRdb ran MiXCR on the 5' RACE reads and lists one entry per CDR3 protein. The table lists approximately 70,000 distinct CDR3 sequences, about 4.2% of them singletons. The sequenced sample consisted of PBMCs. Receptor source: a man aged 25-45 years with multiple sclerosis.

This clonotype was seen ten or more times. V and J are TRBV27 and TRBJ1-1; maybe TRBD1 (6 bases). CDR3 length equals 13 residues. Germline assignment: CDR1 MNHEY and CDR2 SMNVEV (reference sequence). Between the trimmed V and J ends, which lost 7 bases and 4 bases, there was a span of 13 bases. The CDR3 loop reads CASKQGGSTEAFF. The DNA for the CDR3 is TGTGCCAGCAAACAGGGCGGCAGCACTGAAGCTTTCTTT.

In the case of this clonotype: One base away lies a much larger clone, so this may be a sequencing read error. J is TRBJ2-7 and V is TRBV5-1, with 8 bases matching TRBD1. From germline, CDR1 is SGHRS and CDR2 YFSETQ. After removal of 3 bases from V and 3 bases from J, the junction contained 8 bases not matched to a gene. CDR3 size: 15 residues. DNA for the CDR3: TGCGCCAGCAGCTCGGTCCAGGGGGCAGGCTACGAGCAGTACTTC. Encoded protein: CASSSVQGAGYEQYF.

Many counts were recorded for this clonotype. The chain links TRBV2 to TRBJ2-6, with no clear D. Germline V CDR1 and CDR2: SNHLY, FYNNEI. Trimming took 7 bases from V and 1 from J, leaving 8 bases between them. This CDR3 region has 14 residues. The CDR3 is CASTPESGANVLTF. The CDR3 nucleotides are TGTGCCAGCACCCCCGAGTCTGGGGCCAACGTCCTGACTTTC. The full variable domain, its missing parts supplied by reference TRBV2 and TRBJ2-6, is EPEVTQTPSHQVTQMGQEVILRCVPISNHLYFYWYRQILGQKVEFLVSFYNNEISEKSEIFDDQFSVERPDGSNFTLKIRSTKLEDSAMYFCASTPESGANVLTFGAGSRLTVL.

Remarks on this clonotype: Germline and junction disagree at one end, which may indicate a read error. The V call is TRBV6-5, the J call TRBJ1-6, with TRBD1 matching 7 bases. The CDR3 consists of 13 residues. Germline V lookup: CDR1 MNHEY, CDR2 SVGAGI. CDR3 loop: CASGQVNNSPLNF. The CDR3 nucleotides read TGTGCCAGTGGACAGGTGAATAATTCACCCCTCAACTTT.

In this sample, this clonotype turned up many times. The V and J genes are TRBV5-1 and TRBJ2-3; the match to TRBD2 covers 12 bases. The CDR3 loop spans 15 amino acids. CDR1 and CDR2 from the germline V gene are SGHRS and YFSETQ. J lost 1 base, V lost 4 bases, and 1 base had no gene match. For the CDR3, the DNA is TGCGCCAGCAGCAGGACTAGCGGGGGCACAGATACGCAGTATTTT. Protein product: CASSRTSGGTDTQYF.

This clonotype was observed many times. The chain combines TRBV29-1 with TRBJ1-1, with 8 bases that match TRBD1. Germline CDR1 is SQVTM and CDR2 is ANQGSEA. V trimming: 5 bases; J trimming: 7 bases; junction bases outside the gene matches: 9. The CDR3 sequence is 13 residues long. CDR3 bases: TGCAGCGTTTCCTTACGACAGGGGAATGAAGCTTTCTTT. It is translated as CSVSLRQGNEAFF.

This clonotype showed up just once. The DNA for the CDR3 is TGTGCCAGCGGCTCTTCGGGGGCAGGCGAAAAACTGTTTTTT. It translates to CASGSSGAGEKLFF. The chain employs TRBV7-2 and TRBJ1-4; D possibly corresponds to TRBD1 (6 bases). The CDR3 extends over 14 amino acids. V gave up 8 bases and J gave up 8 bases, with 18 bases separating them. Germline V gene lookup returns CDR1 SGHTA and CDR2 FQGNSA.

This clonotype was recorded many times. This CDR3 reads CASSPGTLSTDTQYF. DNA for the CDR3: TGTGCCAGCAGCCCCGGGACCTTGAGCACAGATACGCAGTATTTT. J is TRBJ2-3 and V is TRBV6-6, with D perhaps matching TRBD1 or TRBD2 (5 bases each). Trimming pared 6 bases from V and 0 bases from J, leaving 13 bases between. This CDR3 is built from 15 residues. Per germline, CDR1 MNHNY and CDR2 SVGAGI (reference sequence).

The table lists this clonotype with many counts. V is TRBV21-1 and J is TRBJ1-3. TRBV21-1 is a pseudogene locus. This CDR3 has 14 amino acids. Here the CDR3 DNA reads TGTGCCAGCGGGGTAGAAGGCAGTGGAAACACCATATATTTT. Translated, it gives CASGVEGSGNTIYF.

In its sample, this clonotype was seen many times. This chain connects TRBV5-1 to TRBJ2-1; 7 nucleotides align to TRBD1. This CDR3 is 16 amino acids long. The V segment lost 3 bases and the J segment 0 bases; nucleotides outside the gene matches: 6. Germline CDR1 and CDR2: SGHRS and YFSETQ. CDR3 loop: CASSSLQGTSYNEQFF. The DNA for the CDR3 is TGCGCCAGCAGCTCGCTACAGGGGACCTCCTACAATGAGCAGTTCTTC.

Many counts were recorded for this clonotype. The V and J genes are TRBV9 and TRBJ2-5, with TRBD2 matching over 12 bases. V lost 5 bases to trimming and J lost 7 bases; unmatched junction nucleotides: 9. The CDR3 runs to 15 residues. Germline-derived CDR1 and CDR2 are SGDLS and YYNGEE. The CDR3 loop reads CASSETSGSLGTQYF. The DNA for the CDR3 is TGTGCCAGCAGTGAGACTAGCGGGAGCCTTGGGACCCAGTACTTC.

The rearrangement joins TRBV7-3 to TRBJ2-3; tentatively, D is TRBD1 or TRBD2 (5 bases each). The CDR3 spans 17 residues. The germline CDR1 and CDR2 sequences are SGHTA and FQGTGA. Trimming pared 4 bases from V and 2 bases from J, leaving 19 bases between. CDR3: CASSWGGEGMSTDTQYF. The CDR3 DNA is TGTGCCAGCAGCTGGGGCGGCGAGGGGATGTCCACAGATACGCAGTATTTT.

In its sample, this clonotype was seen many times. V gene TRBV27 combines with J gene TRBJ1-2, with TRBD1 matching over 10 bases. Germline-derived CDR1 and CDR2 are MNHEY and SMNVEV (reference sequence). Unmatched junction bases numbered 7, after V lost 5 bases and J lost 4 bases. This CDR3 spans 15 amino acids. DNA for the CDR3: TGTGCCAGCAGTGCAAGGGACAGGGGAGGCTATGGCTACACCTTC. This sequence encodes CASSARDRGGYGYTF.

The table lists this clonotype with many counts. The genes are TRBV6-2 or TRBV6-3 and TRBJ1-2, with D uncertain. Germline CDR1 MNHEY, CDR2 SVGEGT. The length of the CDR3 is 12 residues. The V end was cut by 1 base, the J end by 9 bases, with 9 bases between. CDR3 protein: CASSYFLSSYTF. DNA for the CDR3: TGTGCCAGCAGTTACTTTTTGAGCAGCTACACCTTC.

This clonotype was seen ten or more times. The chain employs TRBV7-9 and TRBJ1-2; weak D call: TRBD1 (6 bases). Germline lookup yields CDR1 SEHNR and CDR2 FQNEAQ (reference sequence). Trimming shortened V by 2 bases and J by 8 bases, and 18 bases separated the two germline ends. The CDR3 is made up of 15 amino acids. The CDR3 DNA reads as TGTGCCAGCAGCTTAACGGACAGCCCCTTAGGGGGCTACACCTTC. As protein: CASSLTDSPLGGYTF.

This clonotype has just a few counts. The CDR3 DNA follows: TGTGCCAGCAGCCCCGCACCCGGGACTAGCTCCTACGAGCAGTACTTC. It is translated as CASSPAPGTSSYEQYF. The gene calls are TRBV7-8 and TRBJ2-7, with 8 bases fitting TRBD2. The V gene end was trimmed by 5 bases and the J gene end by 0 bases; junction bases not matched to a gene: 9. This CDR3 is 16 amino acids long. Germline loops: CDR1 SGHVS, CDR2 FQNEAQ.

This clonotype was picked up a small number of times. A much larger clone lies a single base off, so this may be a read error. The chain has TRBV5-5 and TRBJ1-1; D is unresolved. This CDR3 is 15 amino acids long. Trimming removed 4 bases from V and 0 bases from J, with 13 bases in between. CDR1 is SGHKS and CDR2 is YYEKEE in the germline V gene (reference sequence). The DNA of the CDR3 is TGTGCCAGCAGCCCGACGCCAAAAATGAACACTGAAGCTTTCTTT. Protein: CASSPTPKMNTEAFF.

This clonotype was seen ten or more times. This rearrangement joins TRBV20-1 to TRBJ2-3; D not resolved. Germline assignment: CDR1 DFQATT and CDR2 SNEGSKA (reference sequence). The CDR3 is made up of 11 amino acids. V lost 5 bases and J lost 4, with 7 bases in between. As DNA, the CDR3 is TGCAGTGCTCTACGGGCAGATACGCAGTATTTT. Its translation is CSALRADTQYF.

This clonotype was detected only a few times. The J gene is TRBJ1-5, the V gene TRBV20-1, with D perhaps TRBD1 (5 bases). Trimming left V 3 bases short and J 6 bases short, with 12 bases between. Germline values: CDR1 DFQATT, CDR2 SNEGSKA (reference sequence). The CDR3 covers 13 residues. The DNA for the CDR3 is TGCAGTGCTAGTCGGGGGTACGGTCAGCCCCAGCATTTT. It encodes CSASRGYGQPQHF.

This clonotype was counted at least ten times. The chain links TRBV12-3 or TRBV12-4 to TRBJ2-1, with TRBD2 matching over 12 bases. V lost 5 bases, J lost 4 bases, and 3 bases stayed unmatched. The CDR3 runs to 15 residues. For the CDR3, the DNA is TGTGCCAGCAGTCGGACTAGCGGGGCTTACAATGAGCAGTTCTTC. Residues: CASSRTSGAYNEQFF.

In its sample, this clonotype was seen many times. This chain connects TRBV4-1 to TRBJ1-2; no firm D call. The germline V and J ends were trimmed by 1 base and 9 bases, with 18 bases remaining between them. CDR1 is MGHRA and CDR2 is YSYEKL in the germline V gene. There are 15 residues in the CDR3. CDR3 DNA sequence: TGCGCCAGCAGCCAAGGGGGATCGGGTTCGACAAGCTACACCTTC. Translated, it gives CASSQGGSGSTSYTF.

This clonotype was seen repeatedly, ten times or more. The V and J genes are TRBV27 and TRBJ1-1; D is unresolved. In germline, CDR1 is MNHEY, CDR2 SMNVEV (reference sequence). The CDR3 loop spans 14 amino acids. V was shortened by 7 bases and J by 2 bases, with 14 bases between the two germline ends. The DNA for the CDR3 is TGTGCCAGCACTGCGGGTCAGATAAACACTGAAGCTTTCTTT. Translating gives CASTAGQINTEAFF.

This clonotype was seen many times. The chain is built from TRBV10-2 and TRBJ1-2; D remains ambiguous. V was trimmed by 11 bases and J by 8 bases, leaving 27 bases between them. The CDR3 sequence is 15 residues long. Germline loops: CDR1 WSHSY, CDR2 SAAADI. The CDR3 bases are TGCGCCGGAGCACCCTCTGGTGTACGCGATGAGGGCTACACCTTC. It encodes CAGAPSGVRDEGYTF.

This clonotype has at least ten counts. The chain uses TRBV7-9 and TRBJ2-3, with 7 bases that match TRBD2. Germline V gene lookup returns CDR1 SEHNR and CDR2 FQNEAQ (reference sequence). This CDR3 comprises 14 residues. The trim removed 5 bases at V and 5 bases at J, leaving 7 bases unmatched. CDR3 sequence: CASSRTRDKDTQYF. The CDR3 nucleotides are TGTGCCAGCAGCCGGACTAGGGATAAAGATACGCAGTATTTT. The whole variable domain, remainder taken from reference TRBV7-9 and TRBJ2-3, is DTGVSQNPRHKITKRGQNVTFRCDPISEHNRLYWYRQTLGQGPEFLTYFQNEAQLEKSRLLSDRFSAERPKGSFSTLEIQRTEQGDSAMYLCASSRTRDKDTQYFGPGTRLTVL.

The table lists this clonotype with many counts. The CDR3 reads CASSVTGTGTEQYF. DNA of the CDR3: TGCGCCAGCAGCGTAACCGGGACAGGGACCGAGCAGTACTTC. The chain uses TRBV5-1 and TRBJ2-7; 9 nucleotides match TRBD1. The CDR3 is 14 amino acids. V gave up 4 bases and J gave up 6 bases; unmatched junction bases: 8. Germline V gene lookup returns CDR1 SGHRS and CDR2 YFSETQ.

In this sample, this clonotype turned up many times. The rearrangement uses TRBV12-3 or TRBV12-4 and TRBJ1-3; a possible D gene is TRBD1 (6 bases). The CDR3 spans 15 residues. Trimming cost V 0 bases and J 4 bases, with 10 bases left between them. The CDR3 nucleotides read TGTGCCAGCAGTTTAGCGCCGGGGGCGGGAAACACCATATATTTT. This encodes CASSLAPGAGNTIYF.

This clonotype was detected ten times or more. This sequence joins TRBV2 and TRBJ2-3; 9 nucleotides agree with TRBD1. In germline, CDR1 is SNHLY, CDR2 FYNNEI. This CDR3 has 16 residues. J gave up 0 bases and V 3 bases, and 4 bases lay outside the gene matches. CDR3 bases: TGTGCCAGCAGTGAGCAAGGACAGGGGAGCACAGATACGCAGTATTTT. Its translation: CASSEQGQGSTDTQYF.

This clonotype has a count of ten or more. V usage is TRBV20-1 and J usage is TRBJ2-1, with TRBD2 identical over 11 bases. After removal of 3 bases from V and 8 bases from J, the junction contained 6 bases not matched to a gene. CDR3 length: 14 amino acids. Germline loops: CDR1 DFQATT, CDR2 SNEGSKA (reference sequence). In DNA form, the CDR3 reads TGCAGTGCTAGTCATCTAGCGGGGGGCTATGAGCAGTTCTTC. Amino acids: CSASHLAGGYEQFF.

This clonotype occurred many times. As DNA, the CDR3 is TGTGCCAGCAGGGGACAGGGGGGTCCCGCCGAGCAGTACTTC. Its protein product is CASRGQGGPAEQYF. The chain joins TRBV12-3 or TRBV12-4 to TRBJ2-7, with TRBD1 identical over 11 bases. The CDR3 loop spans 14 amino acids. V trimming: 6 bases; J trimming: 6 bases; junction bases outside the gene matches: 7.

As regards this clonotype: One base away lies a much larger clone, so this may be a sequencing read error. The chain employs TRBV5-1 and TRBJ2-7; 12 nucleotides agree with TRBD1. Losses at the gene ends were 0 bases for V and 7 bases for J; bases not matched to a gene: 8. CDR1 is SGHRS, CDR2 YFSETQ, per germline. The CDR3 has 16 residues. The CDR3 protein is CASSLGPGQGAWEQYF. In DNA form, the CDR3 reads TGCGCCAGCAGCTTGGGGCCGGGACAGGGGGCGTGGGAGCAGTACTTC.

This clonotype was counted at least ten times. This CDR3 reads CASSRLAGDTGELFF. CDR3 nucleotide sequence: TGTGCCAGCAGTAGACTAGCGGGTGACACCGGGGAGCTGTTTTTT. The J gene is TRBJ2-2, the V gene TRBV6-1, with TRBD2 matching 10 bases. Germline assignment: CDR1 MNHNS and CDR2 SASEGT. V was pared by 5 bases and J by 3 bases, with 3 bases of the junction left unmatched. This CDR3 spans 15 amino acids.

In nucleotides, the CDR3 is TGTGCCAGCAGCCCGGGACAGGGGGTGGGTGAGCAGTACTTC. Translating it yields CASSPGQGVGEQYF. The genes are TRBV7-9 and TRBJ2-7; 11 bases fit TRBD1. The CDR3 consists of 14 residues. Germline V gene lookup returns CDR1 SEHNR and CDR2 FQNEAQ (reference sequence). Losses at the gene ends were 5 bases for V and 7 bases for J; bases not matched to a gene: 7.